This T cell receptor beta chain was observed in a study of identical twins. Via MiXCR, TCRdb re-called the 5' RACE reads, giving one row per CDR3 protein. The table lists 500,000 to 650,000 distinct CDR3 sequences, about 20% of them singletons, with more than 0.4% in the top ten. The CDR3 totals 12 residues. Germline lookup yields CDR1 SGHVS and CDR2 FQNEAQ. V lost 4 bases and J 4 bases, leaving 6 bases between the germline ends. The sample was also reused in another study, on yellow fever vaccine responses in identical twins.

This chain uses TRBV7-8 with TRBJ2-3; D unresolved. This TCR was recovered from a woman younger than 35 in good health. The sequenced material came from CD4+ T cells sorted from blood. The CDR3 coding sequence is TGTGCCAGCAGCTCAAACGCAGATACGCAGTATTTT. Protein: CASSSNADTQYF.